These 32 T cell receptor beta chains share one sample of origin, sequenced in a study of T cell repertoires in cytomegalovirus infection. TCRdb passed the reads through MiXCR, listing each CDR3 protein once. The table shows roughly 230,000 distinct CDR3 sequences, with roughly 20% occurring only once. The sequenced sample was CD8+ T cells from PBMCs. The receptors come from a human donor in good health (CMV status not recorded). Some clones in this sample may be carry-over from other donors' samples.

This clonotype came up many times. J is TRBJ2-3 and V is TRBV7-9; D call uncertain. V was clipped by 8 bases and J by 6 bases, with 12 bases between them. Germline V gene lookup returns CDR1 SEHNR and CDR2 FQNEAQ (reference sequence). This CDR3 comprises 12 residues. The CDR3 DNA follows: TGTGCCAGCCAAAAGACGGACGATACGCAGTATTTT. Translation: CASQKTDDTQYF. Complete variable domain (other parts from reference TRBV7-9 and TRBJ2-3): DTGVSQNPRHKITKRGQNVTFRCDPISEHNRLYWYRQTLGQGPEFLTYFQNEAQLEKSRLLSDRFSAERPKGSFSTLEIQRTEQGDSAMYLCASQKTDDTQYFGPGTRLTVL.

This clonotype occurred many times. This sequence joins TRBV7-2 and TRBJ2-1; 7 bases match TRBD2. This CDR3 spans 16 amino acids. V gave up 6 bases and J gave up 7 bases; unmatched junction bases: 15. Germline V gene data show CDR1 as SGHTA and CDR2 as FQGNSA. CDR3 coding DNA: TGTGCCAGCAGGAAAATCGGGGGGACTGTTGTAAATGAGCAGTTCTTC. This translates into CASRKIGGTVVNEQFF.

The chain links TRBV7-2 to TRBJ2-7; 9 nucleotides match TRBD2. Losses at the gene ends were 5 bases for V and 1 base for J; bases not matched to a gene: 6. This CDR3 comprises 15 residues. Germline loops: CDR1 SGHTA, CDR2 FQGNSA. Here the CDR3 reads CASSDSSGVSYEQYF. The CDR3 DNA reads TGTGCCAGCAGCGATTCTAGCGGGGTATCCTACGAGCAGTACTTC.

The chain carries TRBV28 and TRBJ1-1; D remains ambiguous. The CDR3 runs 16 residues. The V end lost 6 bases, the J end lost 1 base, and 18 bases lay between the germline ends. CDR1 is MDHEN, CDR2 SYDVKM, per germline. The CDR3 coding sequence is TGTGCCAGCAGCTTAACACCCTCCCCTAAGAACACTGAAGCTTTCTTT. Encoded protein: CASSLTPSPKNTEAFF.

This clonotype was seen only a few times. The chain is built from TRBV5-1 and TRBJ2-5; D remains ambiguous. The germline gives CDR1 SGHRS, CDR2 YFSETQ. Trimming removed 4 bases from V and 1 base from J, with 5 bases in between. This CDR3 has 12 amino acids. CDR3 region: CASSMSQETQYF. CDR3 sequence (DNA): TGCGCCAGCAGCATGTCCCAAGAGACCCAGTACTTC.

This clonotype appeared a few times. The V gene is TRBV19, the J gene TRBJ2-3, with 7 bases aligning to TRBD2. Germline values: CDR1 LNHDA, CDR2 SQIVND (reference sequence). The CDR3 contains 13 residues. The DNA for the CDR3 is TGTGCAGCACGGGGGGAAAACACAGATACGCAGTATTTT. It translates to CAARGENTDTQYF.

The chain combines TRBV20-1 with TRBJ2-1; no clear D gene. There are 10 residues in the CDR3. The V end lost 6 bases, the J end lost 5 bases, and 5 bases lay between the germline ends. Germline-derived CDR1 and CDR2 are DFQATT and SNEGSKA (reference sequence). Written as DNA, the CDR3 is TGCAGTGCGGAGCACAATGAGCAGTTCTTC. It specifies CSAEHNEQFF.

This clonotype was found once. V is TRBV7-9 and J is TRBJ2-7, with a possible D match to TRBD1 (6 bases). V dropped 1 base and J dropped 3 bases, with 10 bases sitting between them. Germline CDR1 SEHNR, CDR2 FQNEAQ (reference sequence). The CDR3 sequence is 14 residues long. The CDR3 here is CASSLGGHGYEQYF. CDR3 DNA: TGTGCCAGCAGCTTAGGGGGACACGGCTACGAGCAGTACTTC.

V is TRBV20-1 and J is TRBJ2-7, with 8 bases aligning to TRBD2. The V gene end was trimmed by 3 bases and the J gene end by 5 bases; junction bases not matched to a gene: 6. Germline assignment: CDR1 DFQATT and CDR2 SNEGSKA (reference sequence). There are 13 residues in the CDR3. The CDR3, as DNA: TGCAGTGCTAGTGGGCTAGCGGGTAACGAGCAGTACTTC. Amino acids: CSASGLAGNEQYF.

This clonotype has ten or more counts. Here the CDR3 DNA reads TGTGCCAGCAGTTTGGTACAGGGGCGAGGTGGCTACACCTTC. Its protein is CASSLVQGRGGYTF. The chain has TRBV28 and TRBJ1-2, with 7 bases that match TRBD1. The germline CDR1 and CDR2 sequences are MDHEN and SYDVKM. The ends lost 3 bases at V and 7 bases at J; junction bases unmatched: 8. CDR3 length equals 14 residues.

This clonotype was picked up many times. The rearrangement uses TRBV7-9 and TRBJ2-5; no reliable D call. Germline V gives CDR1 SEHNR, CDR2 FQNEAQ (reference sequence). CDR3 length: 11 residues. The V and J ends lost 2 bases and 5 bases respectively, with 3 bases between them. Written as DNA, the CDR3 is TGTGCCAGCAGCTTATATGAGACCCAGTACTTC. Its protein is CASSLYETQYF.

DNA of the CDR3: TGTGCCAGCAGCTTGTACGGGACAGGGGATCGTGAGCAGTTCTTC. Its translation is CASSLYGTGDREQFF. The V call is TRBV5-6, the J call TRBJ2-1, with 10 nucleotides matching TRBD1. CDR3 length: 15 amino acids. After removal of 1 base from V and 9 bases from J, the junction contained 7 bases not matched to a gene. CDR1 is SGHDT, CDR2 YYEEEE, per germline.

The V call is TRBV4-2, the J call TRBJ1-3; no definite D call. CDR3 length equals 15 residues. V lost 0 bases and J lost 0, with 6 bases in between. Per germline, CDR1 LGHNA and CDR2 YNFKEQ. The DNA of the CDR3 is TGTGCCAGCAGCCAAGATCCCACCTCTGGAAACACCATATATTTT. This codes for CASSQDPTSGNTIYF.

This clonotype was detected many times. The chain recombines TRBV7-9 with TRBJ2-1, with D tentatively TRBD1 (5 bases). V lost 1 base to trimming and J lost 9 bases, with 13 bases between them. The CDR3 runs to 14 residues. CDR1 and CDR2 from the germline V gene are SEHNR and FQNEAQ (reference sequence). The CDR3 reads CASSLVQGQGEQFF. The CDR3 coding sequence is TGTGCCAGCAGCTTAGTGCAGGGCCAGGGTGAGCAGTTCTTC.

This clonotype was observed a handful of times. J is TRBJ1-1 and V is TRBV14, with 7 bases that match TRBD1. After removal of 4 bases from V and 6 bases from J, the junction contained 2 bases not matched to a gene. This CDR3 spans 12 amino acids. Germline V gene data show CDR1 as SGHDN and CDR2 as FVKESK. The CDR3 DNA follows: TGTGCCAGCAGCCGACAGGGTTCTGAAGCTTTCTTT. This encodes CASSRQGSEAFF.

This clonotype was found a few times. The gene calls are TRBV19 and TRBJ1-1; D unresolved. The CDR3 loop spans 12 amino acids. Germline V gives CDR1 LNHDA, CDR2 SQIVND (reference sequence). The V and J ends lost 5 bases and 3 bases respectively, with 7 bases between them. The CDR3 here is CASSYGDTEAFF. In DNA, the CDR3 is TGTGCCAGTAGTTACGGGGACACTGAAGCTTTCTTT. Looking up the rest from reference TRBV19 and TRBJ1-1 gives the full variable domain: DGGITQSPKYLFRKEGQNVTLSCEQNLNHDAMYWYRQDPGQGLRLIYYSQIVNDFQKGDIAEGYSVSREKKESFPLTVTSAQKNPTAFYLCASSYGDTEAFFGQGTRLTVV.

This clonotype has only a few counts. The J gene is TRBJ2-3, the V gene TRBV2; perhaps TRBD2 as D (5 bases). This CDR3 comprises 14 residues. The V end lost 3 bases, the J end lost 4 bases, and 11 bases lay between the germline ends. Germline V lookup: CDR1 SNHLY, CDR2 FYNNEI. The CDR3 region is CASSEGKGADTQYF. CDR3 coding DNA: TGTGCCAGCAGTGAGGGGAAGGGAGCAGATACGCAGTATTTT.

This clonotype was seen ten or more times. The V and J genes are TRBV7-6 and TRBJ2-1; D not certain. Trimming took off 3 bases at V and 8 bases at J, with 8 bases between the two ends. This CDR3 contains 12 residues. Germline CDR1 and CDR2: SGHVS and FNYEAQ. This CDR3 reads CASSFKPHEQFF. CDR3 DNA sequence: TGTGCCAGCAGCTTTAAACCGCATGAGCAGTTCTTC. Drawing the rest from reference TRBV7-6 and TRBJ2-1, the complete variable domain is GAGVSQSPRYKVTKRGQDVALRCDPISGHVSLYWYRQALGQGPEFLTYFNYEAQQDKSGLPNDRFSAERPEGSISTLTIQRTEQRDSAMYRCASSFKPHEQFFGPGTRLTVL.

This clonotype was seen a handful of times. This chain uses TRBV28 with TRBJ2-7; D is perhaps TRBD1 (6 bases). Germline CDR1 MDHEN, CDR2 SYDVKM. The CDR3 is made up of 14 amino acids. The V end was cut by 6 bases, the J end by 4 bases, with 16 bases between. CDR3 coding DNA: TGTGCCAGCAGCCAACGGACAGACGATTACGAGCAGTACTTC. Translating gives CASSQRTDDYEQYF.

Ten or more counts support this clonotype. The rearrangement links TRBV7-2 to TRBJ2-5, with 7 bases fitting TRBD2. Germline V gene sequence: CDR1 SGHTA, CDR2 FQGNSA. Losses at the gene ends were 7 bases for V and 5 bases for J; bases not matched to a gene: 19. The CDR3 is 17 amino acids. CDR3 sequence: CASIDNGGGGLSETQYF. The CDR3 bases are TGTGCCAGCATCGATAACGGCGGGGGTGGGCTGTCGGAGACCCAGTACTTC. The full variable domain, with the rest looked up from reference TRBV7-2 and TRBJ2-5, is GAGVSQSPSNKVTEKGKDVELRCDPISGHTALYWYRQSLGQGLEFLIYFQGNSAPDKSGLPSDRFSAERTGGSVSTLTIQRTQQEDSAVYLCASIDNGGGGLSETQYFGPGTRLLVL.

The chain couples TRBV28 to TRBJ1-2; D remains ambiguous. CDR3 length equals 15 residues. V was shortened by 2 bases and J by 1 base, with 11 bases between the two germline ends. The V gene's germline CDR1 is MDHEN and CDR2 SYDVKM. CDR3 in amino acids: CASSLGWALNYGYTF. The CDR3 DNA follows: TGTGCCAGCAGTTTAGGGTGGGCCCTTAACTATGGCTACACCTTC.

This clonotype was counted many times. The chain links TRBV7-8 to TRBJ2-5, with 7 bases aligning to TRBD2. This CDR3 comprises 14 residues. V lost 4 bases to trimming and J lost 2 bases; unmatched junction nucleotides: 4. Per the germline V gene, CDR1 is SGHVS and CDR2 is FQNEAQ. CDR3 sequence reads: CASSSTSEQETQYF. The CDR3 region has the DNA TGTGCCAGCAGCTCAACTAGCGAGCAAGAGACCCAGTACTTC.

The table lists this clonotype with many counts. The V gene is TRBV11-2, the J gene TRBJ2-1, with TRBD2 matching 9 bases. The CDR3 is made up of 16 amino acids. Germline loops: CDR1 SGHAT, CDR2 FQNNGV. The J segment lost 10 bases and the V segment lost 5 bases, leaving 15 bases of the junction unmatched. The CDR3 here is CASSEGGGGAWEEQFF. In nucleotides, the CDR3 is TGTGCCAGCAGCGAGGGAGGCGGGGGGGCCTGGGAAGAGCAGTTCTTC.

The sample holds a few counts of this clonotype. V and J are TRBV14 and TRBJ2-2; D is unclear. Trimming removed 1 base at V and 7 bases at J, with 10 bases between. The CDR3 spans 14 residues. Germline lookup yields CDR1 SGHDN and CDR2 FVKESK. Written as DNA, the CDR3 is TGTGCCAGCAGCCAAGCTCAGCTTAGCGGGGAGCTGTTTTTT. It yields the protein CASSQAQLSGELFF.

This clonotype was detected only a few times. This chain uses TRBV12-3 or TRBV12-4 with TRBJ2-1; TRBD2 matches at 8 bases. Trimming cost V 5 bases and J 9 bases; bases outside gene matches: 6. The CDR3 sequence is 13 residues long. CDR3 DNA: TGTGCCAGCAGTGCCGGGGGGGCCAGTGAGCAGTTCTTC. Translated: CASSAGGASEQFF.

This clonotype came up many times. The gene calls are TRBV7-9 and TRBJ2-5, with D perhaps matching TRBD1 (5 bases). CDR1 is SEHNR and CDR2 is FQNEAQ in the germline V gene (reference sequence). Trimming shortened V by 6 bases and J by 0 bases, and 14 bases separated the two germline ends. This CDR3 is built from 15 residues. DNA for the CDR3: TGTGCCAGCAGACCAGGAGACAGCTACCAAGAGACCCAGTACTTC. This sequence encodes CASRPGDSYQETQYF.

This clonotype was counted only a few times. The genes are TRBV15 and TRBJ2-7, with a weak D call TRBD1 (5 bases). V was shortened by 0 bases and J by 5 bases, with 11 bases between the two germline ends. CDR1 is LNHNV and CDR2 is YYDKDF in the germline V gene (reference sequence). This CDR3 region has 14 residues. The CDR3 here is CATSREVRRDEQYF. CDR3 coding DNA: TGTGCCACCAGCAGAGAAGTTCGCAGGGACGAGCAGTACTTC.

This sequence joins TRBV25-1 and TRBJ1-1; possibly TRBD1 for D (6 bases). Trimming removed 11 bases from V and 0 bases from J, with 13 bases in between. The germline CDR1 and CDR2 sequences are MGHDK and SYGVNS. The length of the CDR3 is 13 residues. CDR3 sequence (DNA): TGTGCCTCTCAAGACAGGTTGAACACTGAAGCTTTCTTT. This encodes CASQDRLNTEAFF.

The gene calls are TRBV29-1 and TRBJ2-3; a weak D match, TRBD2 (7 bases). This CDR3 spans 16 amino acids. V lost 3 bases and J lost 4, with 20 bases in between. CDR1 is SQVTM, CDR2 ANQGSEA, per germline. CDR3 loop: CSVDPHRGGRADTQYF. In DNA form, the CDR3 reads TGCAGCGTTGACCCCCATAGGGGGGGCCGGGCAGATACGCAGTATTTT.

The rearrangement links TRBV20-1 to TRBJ2-2; 7 nucleotides line up with TRBD2. The CDR3 covers 15 residues. The V and J ends lost 6 bases and 7 bases, in that order; junction bases with no gene match: 14. The germline CDR1 and CDR2 sequences are DFQATT and SNEGSKA (reference sequence). Here the CDR3 DNA reads TGCAGTGCCACCCCCTCTTCACTAGCGATCGGGGAGCTGTTTTTT. It yields the protein CSATPSSLAIGELFF.

This clonotype was counted a few times. This rearrangement joins TRBV28 to TRBJ2-2, with D possibly TRBD2 on 6 matching bases. The CDR3 length is 15 residues. The V gene's germline CDR1 is MDHEN and CDR2 SYDVKM. V was clipped by 6 bases and J by 1 base, with 12 bases between them. CDR3 residues: CASRSGVLNTGELFF. In nucleotides, the CDR3 is TGTGCCAGCAGATCGGGGGTCTTGAACACCGGGGAGCTGTTTTTT. The complete variable domain, with remaining parts taken from reference TRBV28 and TRBJ2-2, reads DVKVTQSSRYLVKRTGEKVFLECVQDMDHENMFWYRQDPGLGLRLIYFSYDVKMKEKGDIPEGYSVSREKKERFSLILESASTNQTSMYLCASRSGVLNTGELFFGEGSRLTVL.

This clonotype was seen more than once but under ten times. The chain carries TRBV7-9 and TRBJ2-5, with no clear D. Germline-derived CDR1 and CDR2 are SEHNR and FQNEAQ (reference sequence). The CDR3 runs 13 residues. V was trimmed by 8 bases and J by 1 base, leaving 11 bases between them. CDR3 loop: CASAVGFQETQYF. The CDR3 DNA reads as TGTGCCAGCGCCGTTGGTTTCCAAGAGACCCAGTACTTC.